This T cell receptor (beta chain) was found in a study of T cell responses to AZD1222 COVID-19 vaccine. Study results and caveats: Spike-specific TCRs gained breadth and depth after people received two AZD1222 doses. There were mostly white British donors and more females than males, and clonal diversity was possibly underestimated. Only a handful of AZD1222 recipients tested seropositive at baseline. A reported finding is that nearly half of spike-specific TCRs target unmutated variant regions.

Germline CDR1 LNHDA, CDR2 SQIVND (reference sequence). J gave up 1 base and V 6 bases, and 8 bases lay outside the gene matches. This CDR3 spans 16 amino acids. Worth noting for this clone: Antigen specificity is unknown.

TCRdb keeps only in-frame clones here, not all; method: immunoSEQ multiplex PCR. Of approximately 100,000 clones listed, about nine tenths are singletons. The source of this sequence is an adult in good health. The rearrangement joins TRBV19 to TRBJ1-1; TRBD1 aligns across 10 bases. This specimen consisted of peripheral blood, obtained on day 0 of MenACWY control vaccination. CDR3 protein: CASRSDRGRTNTEAFF. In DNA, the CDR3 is TGTGCCAGTAGGTCAGACAGGGGGCGGACGAACACTGAAGCTTTCTTT.